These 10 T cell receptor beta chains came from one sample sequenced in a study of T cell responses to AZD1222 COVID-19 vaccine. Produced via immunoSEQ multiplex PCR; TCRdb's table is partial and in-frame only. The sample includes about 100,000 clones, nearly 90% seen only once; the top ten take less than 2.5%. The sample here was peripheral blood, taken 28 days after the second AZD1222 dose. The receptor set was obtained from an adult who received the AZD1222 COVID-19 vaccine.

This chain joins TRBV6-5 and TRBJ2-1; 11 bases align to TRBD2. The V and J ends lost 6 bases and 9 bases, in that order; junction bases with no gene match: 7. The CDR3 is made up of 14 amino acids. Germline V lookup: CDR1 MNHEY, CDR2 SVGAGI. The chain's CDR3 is CASRLAGGPFEQFF. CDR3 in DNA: TGTGCCAGCAGGTTAGCGGGAGGGCCGTTTGAGCAGTTCTTC.

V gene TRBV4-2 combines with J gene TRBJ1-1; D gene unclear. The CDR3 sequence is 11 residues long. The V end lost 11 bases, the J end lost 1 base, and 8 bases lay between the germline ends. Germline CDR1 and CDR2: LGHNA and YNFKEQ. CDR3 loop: CARTKNTEAFF. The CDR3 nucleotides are TGTGCCCGGACGAAGAACACTGAAGCTTTCTTT.

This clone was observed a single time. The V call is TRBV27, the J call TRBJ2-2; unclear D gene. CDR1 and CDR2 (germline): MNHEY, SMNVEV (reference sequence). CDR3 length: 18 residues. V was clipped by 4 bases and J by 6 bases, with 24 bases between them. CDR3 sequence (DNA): TGTGCCAGCAGTTCATTATGGGGAAAAGGAACGGCCGCCGGGGAGCTGTTTTTT. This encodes CASSSLWGKGTAAGELFF.

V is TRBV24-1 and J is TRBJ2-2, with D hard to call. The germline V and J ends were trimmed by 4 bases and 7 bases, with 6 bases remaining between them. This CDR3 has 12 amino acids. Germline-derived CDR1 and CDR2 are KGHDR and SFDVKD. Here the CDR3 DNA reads TGTGCCACCAGTGAAGAACTCGGGGAGCTGTTTTTT. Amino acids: CATSEELGELFF.

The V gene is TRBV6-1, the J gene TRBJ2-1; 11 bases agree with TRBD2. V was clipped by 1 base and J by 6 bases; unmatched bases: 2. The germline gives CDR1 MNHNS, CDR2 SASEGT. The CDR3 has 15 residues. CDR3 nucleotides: TGTGCCAGCAGTGAAGGTACTAGCGGGAGCAATGAGCAGTTCTTC. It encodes CASSEGTSGSNEQFF.

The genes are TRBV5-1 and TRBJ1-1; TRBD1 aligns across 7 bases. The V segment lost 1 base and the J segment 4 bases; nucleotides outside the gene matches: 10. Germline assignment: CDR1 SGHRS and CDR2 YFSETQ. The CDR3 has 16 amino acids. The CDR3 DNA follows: TGCGCCAGCAGCTTGATCGAAGACAGGGTGATCACTGAAGCTTTCTTT. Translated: CASSLIEDRVITEAFF.

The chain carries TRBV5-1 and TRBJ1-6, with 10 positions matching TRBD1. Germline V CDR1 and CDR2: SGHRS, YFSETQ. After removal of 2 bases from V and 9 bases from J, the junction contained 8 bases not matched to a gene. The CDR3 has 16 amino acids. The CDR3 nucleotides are TGCGCCAGCAGCTTTTCTTCGGGACAGGGGTTTTCACCCCTCCACTTT. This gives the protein CASSFSSGQGFSPLHF.

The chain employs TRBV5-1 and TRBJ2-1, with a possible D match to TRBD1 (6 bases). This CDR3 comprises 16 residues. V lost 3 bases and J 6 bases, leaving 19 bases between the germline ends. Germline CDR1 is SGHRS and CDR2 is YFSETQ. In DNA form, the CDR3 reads TGCGCCAGCAGCTCCGCTCCAACAGGGCTTGCCAATGAGCAGTTCTTC. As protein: CASSSAPTGLANEQFF. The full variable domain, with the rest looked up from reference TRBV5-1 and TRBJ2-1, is KAGVTQTPRYLIKTRGQQVTLSCSPISGHRSVSWYQQTPGQGLQFLFEYFSETQRNKGNFPGRFSGRQFSNSRSEMNVSTLELGDSALYLCASSSAPTGLANEQFFGPGTRLTVL.

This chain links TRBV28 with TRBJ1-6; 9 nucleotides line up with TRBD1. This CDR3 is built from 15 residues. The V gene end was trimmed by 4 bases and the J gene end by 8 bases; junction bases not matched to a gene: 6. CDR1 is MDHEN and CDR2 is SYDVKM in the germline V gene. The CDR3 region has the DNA TGTGCCAGCAGTTCTCCCGGGACAGGGCATTCACCCCTCCACTTT. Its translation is CASSSPGTGHSPLHF.

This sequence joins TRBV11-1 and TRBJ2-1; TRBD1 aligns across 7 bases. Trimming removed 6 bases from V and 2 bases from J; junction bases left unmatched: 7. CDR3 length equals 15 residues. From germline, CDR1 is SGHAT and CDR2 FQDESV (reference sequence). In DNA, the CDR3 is TGTGCCAGCAGTCCTCGACAGGGTACCTACAATGAGCAGTTCTTC. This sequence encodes CASSPRQGTYNEQFF. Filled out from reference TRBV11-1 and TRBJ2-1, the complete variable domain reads EAEVAQSPRYKITEKSQAVAFWCDPISGHATLYWYRQILGQGPELLVQFQDESVVDDSQLPKDRFSAERLKGVDSTLKIQPAELGDSAMYLCASSPRQGTYNEQFFGPGTRLTVL.